The source of this TCR beta chain is a study of graft-versus-host responses after intestinal transplantation. Study overall: Recipients were given multivisceral, liver-intestinal, or isolated intestinal transplants.

Concerning this clone: Its cognate antigen is unknown.

Data came from immunoSEQ multiplex PCR; TCRdb stores just in-frame clones and leaves some out. The sample includes 20,000 to 30,000 clones, 70% to 90% of them seen just once. CDR3 size: 16 residues. The V segment lost 6 bases and the J segment 1 base; nucleotides outside the gene matches: 9. Germline V gene data show CDR1 as SGHTA and CDR2 as FQGTGA. Study outcomes and limitations: There were GvH clones found in recipient marrow, and some of them appeared first in ileum or blood.

This chain links TRBV7-3 with TRBJ2-4, with TRBD1 matching 7 bases. This receptor was taken from a human patient who received an intestinal transplant, so some T cells may come from the graft donor. The input for sequencing was PBMCs, taken almost 29 days after intestinal transplant. The DNA of the CDR3 is TGTGCCAGCAGGCCTCCGAGGGGGCTGGCCAAAAACATTCAGTACTTC. Translation: CASRPPRGLAKNIQYF.